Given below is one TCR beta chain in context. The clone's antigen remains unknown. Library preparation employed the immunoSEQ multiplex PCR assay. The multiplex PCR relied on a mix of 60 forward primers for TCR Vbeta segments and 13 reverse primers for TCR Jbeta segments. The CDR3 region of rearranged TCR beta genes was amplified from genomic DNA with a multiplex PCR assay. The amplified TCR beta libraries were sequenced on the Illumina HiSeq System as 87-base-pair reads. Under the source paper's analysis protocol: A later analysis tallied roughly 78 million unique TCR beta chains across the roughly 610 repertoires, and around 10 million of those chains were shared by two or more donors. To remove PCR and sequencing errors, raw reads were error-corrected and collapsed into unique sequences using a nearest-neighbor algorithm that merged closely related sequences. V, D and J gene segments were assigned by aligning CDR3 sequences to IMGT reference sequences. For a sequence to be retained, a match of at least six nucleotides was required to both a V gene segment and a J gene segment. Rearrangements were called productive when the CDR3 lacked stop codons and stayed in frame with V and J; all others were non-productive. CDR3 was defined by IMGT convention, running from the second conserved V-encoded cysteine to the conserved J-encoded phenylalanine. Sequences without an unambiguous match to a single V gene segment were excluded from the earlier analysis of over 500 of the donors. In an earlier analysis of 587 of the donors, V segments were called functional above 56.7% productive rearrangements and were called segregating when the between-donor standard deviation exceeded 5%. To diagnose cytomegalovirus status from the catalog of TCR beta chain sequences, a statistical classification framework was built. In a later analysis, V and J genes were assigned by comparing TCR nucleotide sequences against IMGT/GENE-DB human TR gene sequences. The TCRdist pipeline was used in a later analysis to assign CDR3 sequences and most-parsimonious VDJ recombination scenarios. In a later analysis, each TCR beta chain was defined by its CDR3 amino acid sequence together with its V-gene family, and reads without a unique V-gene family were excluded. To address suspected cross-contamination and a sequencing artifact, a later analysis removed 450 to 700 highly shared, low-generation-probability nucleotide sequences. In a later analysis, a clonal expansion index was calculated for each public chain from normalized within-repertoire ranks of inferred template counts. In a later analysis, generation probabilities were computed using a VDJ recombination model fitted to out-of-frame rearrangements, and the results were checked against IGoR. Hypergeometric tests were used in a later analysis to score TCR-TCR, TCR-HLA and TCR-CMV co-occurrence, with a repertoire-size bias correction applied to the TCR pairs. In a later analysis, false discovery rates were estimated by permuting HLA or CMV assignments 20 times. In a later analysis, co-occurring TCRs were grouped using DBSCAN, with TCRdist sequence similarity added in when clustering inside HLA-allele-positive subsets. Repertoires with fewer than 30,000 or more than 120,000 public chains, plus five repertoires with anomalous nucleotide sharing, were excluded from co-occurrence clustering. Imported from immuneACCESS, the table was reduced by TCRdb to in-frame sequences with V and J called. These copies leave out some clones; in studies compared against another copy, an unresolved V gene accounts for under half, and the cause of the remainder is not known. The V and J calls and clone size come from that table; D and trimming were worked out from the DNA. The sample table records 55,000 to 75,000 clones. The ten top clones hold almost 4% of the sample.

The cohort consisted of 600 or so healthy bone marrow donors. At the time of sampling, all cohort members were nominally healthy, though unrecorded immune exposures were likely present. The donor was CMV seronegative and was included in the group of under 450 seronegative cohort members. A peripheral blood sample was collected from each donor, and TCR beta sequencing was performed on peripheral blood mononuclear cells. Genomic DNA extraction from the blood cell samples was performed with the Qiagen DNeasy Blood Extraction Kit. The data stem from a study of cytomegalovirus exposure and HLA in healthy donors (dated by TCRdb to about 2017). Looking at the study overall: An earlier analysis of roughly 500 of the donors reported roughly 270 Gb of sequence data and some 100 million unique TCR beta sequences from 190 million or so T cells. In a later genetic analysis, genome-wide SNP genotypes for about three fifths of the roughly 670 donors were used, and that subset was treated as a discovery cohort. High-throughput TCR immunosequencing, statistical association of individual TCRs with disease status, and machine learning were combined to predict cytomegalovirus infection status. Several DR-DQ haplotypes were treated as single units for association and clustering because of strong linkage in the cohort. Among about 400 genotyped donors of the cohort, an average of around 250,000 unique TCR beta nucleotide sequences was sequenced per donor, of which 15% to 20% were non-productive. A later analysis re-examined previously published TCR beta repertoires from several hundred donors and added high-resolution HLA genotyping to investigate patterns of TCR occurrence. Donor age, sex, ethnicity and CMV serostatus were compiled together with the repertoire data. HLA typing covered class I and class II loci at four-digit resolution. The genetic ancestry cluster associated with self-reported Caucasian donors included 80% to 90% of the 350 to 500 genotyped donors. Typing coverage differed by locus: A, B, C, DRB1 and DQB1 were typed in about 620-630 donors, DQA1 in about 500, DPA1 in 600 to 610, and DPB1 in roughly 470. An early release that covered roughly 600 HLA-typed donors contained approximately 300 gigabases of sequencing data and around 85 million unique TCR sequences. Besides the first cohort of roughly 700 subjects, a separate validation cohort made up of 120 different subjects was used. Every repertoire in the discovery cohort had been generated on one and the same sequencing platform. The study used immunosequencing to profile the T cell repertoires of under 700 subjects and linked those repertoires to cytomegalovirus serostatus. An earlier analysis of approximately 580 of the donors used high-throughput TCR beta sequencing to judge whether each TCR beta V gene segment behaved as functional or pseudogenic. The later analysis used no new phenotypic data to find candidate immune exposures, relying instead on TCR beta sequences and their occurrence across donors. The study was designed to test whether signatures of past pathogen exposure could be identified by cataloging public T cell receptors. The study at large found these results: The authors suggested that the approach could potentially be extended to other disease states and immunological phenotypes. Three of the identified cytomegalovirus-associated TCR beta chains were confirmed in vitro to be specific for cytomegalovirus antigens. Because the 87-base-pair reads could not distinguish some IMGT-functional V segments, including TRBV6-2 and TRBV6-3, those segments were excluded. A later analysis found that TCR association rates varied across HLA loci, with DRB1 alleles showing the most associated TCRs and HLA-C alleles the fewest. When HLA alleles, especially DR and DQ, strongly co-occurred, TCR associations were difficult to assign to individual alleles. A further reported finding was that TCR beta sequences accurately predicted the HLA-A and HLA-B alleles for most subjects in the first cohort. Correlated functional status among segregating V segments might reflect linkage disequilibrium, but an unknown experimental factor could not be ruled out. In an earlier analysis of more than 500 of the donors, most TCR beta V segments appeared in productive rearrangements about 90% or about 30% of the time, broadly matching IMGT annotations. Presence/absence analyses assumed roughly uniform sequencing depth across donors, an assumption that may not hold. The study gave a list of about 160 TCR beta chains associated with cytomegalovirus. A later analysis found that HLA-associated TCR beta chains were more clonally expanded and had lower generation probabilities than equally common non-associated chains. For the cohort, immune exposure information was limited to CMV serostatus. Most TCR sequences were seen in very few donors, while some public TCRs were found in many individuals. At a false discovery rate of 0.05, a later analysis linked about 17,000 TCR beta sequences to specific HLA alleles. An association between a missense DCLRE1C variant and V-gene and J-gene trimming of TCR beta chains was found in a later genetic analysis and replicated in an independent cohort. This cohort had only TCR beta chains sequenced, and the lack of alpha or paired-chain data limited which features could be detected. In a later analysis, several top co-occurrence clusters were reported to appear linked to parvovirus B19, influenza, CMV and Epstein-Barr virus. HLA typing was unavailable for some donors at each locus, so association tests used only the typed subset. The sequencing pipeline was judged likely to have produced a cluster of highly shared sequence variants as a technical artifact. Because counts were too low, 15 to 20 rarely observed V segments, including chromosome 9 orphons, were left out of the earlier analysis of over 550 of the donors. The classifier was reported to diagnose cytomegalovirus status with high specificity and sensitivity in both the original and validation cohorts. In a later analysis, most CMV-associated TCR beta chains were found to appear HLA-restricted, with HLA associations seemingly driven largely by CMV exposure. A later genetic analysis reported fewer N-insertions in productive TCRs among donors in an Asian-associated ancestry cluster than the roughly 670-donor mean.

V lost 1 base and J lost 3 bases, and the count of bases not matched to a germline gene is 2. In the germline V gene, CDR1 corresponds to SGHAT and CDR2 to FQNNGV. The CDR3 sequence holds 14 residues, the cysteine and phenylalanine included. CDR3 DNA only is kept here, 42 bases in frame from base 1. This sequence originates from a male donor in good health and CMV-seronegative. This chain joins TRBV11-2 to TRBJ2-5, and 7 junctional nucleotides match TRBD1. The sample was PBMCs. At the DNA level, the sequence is TGTGCCAGCAGCTTAGGACAGGGAAAAGAGACCCAGTACTTC. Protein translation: CASSLGQGKETQYF.